These 27 T cell receptor beta chains originate from one sample sequenced in a study of blood T cells in healthy people across ages. A second PCR of about 7 to 12 cycles used a sample-barcoded 5' primer and a J-beta primer mix. MiXCR, run by TCRdb on the 5' RACE reads, gives a single entry per CDR3 protein. The sample includes 800,000 or so distinct CDR3 sequences, approximately 25% of them seen just once. This sample also belongs to another study, concerning T cells of mothers and their children.

Source material: blood. These receptors came from a boy aged 10-17 years in good health.

The chain recombines TRBV12-3 or TRBV12-4 with TRBJ1-2, with a tentative D call TRBD1 (5 bases). This CDR3 is built from 12 residues. V shed 6 bases and J shed 8 bases, with 13 bases lying between them. This CDR3 is CASSLDSGGYTF. CDR3 DNA sequence: TGTGCCAGCAGCCTAGACTCAGGGGGCTACACCTTC.

The CDR3 loop reads CAGRLAGVQRETQYF. For the CDR3, the DNA is TGTGCCGGAAGACTAGCGGGAGTACAGCGGGAGACCCAGTACTTC. The chain couples TRBV2 to TRBJ2-5, with TRBD2 matching 12 bases. CDR3 length: 15 residues. Germline-derived CDR1 and CDR2 are SNHLY and FYNNEI. Unmatched junction bases numbered 12, after V lost 11 bases and J lost 5 bases.

This chain links TRBV29-1 with TRBJ1-2, with TRBD1 identical over 7 bases. The CDR3 extends over 12 amino acids. The trim removed 7 bases at V and 0 bases at J, leaving 2 bases unmatched. Germline V lookup: CDR1 SQVTM, CDR2 ANQGSEA. The CDR3 nucleotides are TGCAGCGAAGGGGGCCCTAACTATGGCTACACCTTC. Protein product: CSEGGPNYGYTF. The whole variable domain, remainder taken from reference TRBV29-1 and TRBJ1-2, is SAVISQKPSRDICQRGTSLTIQCQVDSQVTMMFWYRQQPGQSLTLIATANQGSEATYESGFVIDKFPISRPNLTFSTLTVSNMSPEDSSIYLCSEGGPNYGYTFGSGTRLTVV.

This clonotype was counted only a few times. This sequence joins TRBV9 and TRBJ2-3, with TRBD1 matching 7 bases. From germline, CDR1 is SGDLS and CDR2 YYNGEE. J was trimmed by 3 bases and V by 5 bases; bases with no gene match: 12. The CDR3 totals 16 residues. The CDR3 region is CASSERQGTGTDTQYF. CDR3 bases: TGTGCCAGCAGTGAGAGACAGGGAACGGGGACAGATACGCAGTATTTT.

In its sample, this clonotype was seen a few times. V usage is TRBV15 and J usage is TRBJ2-3; TRBD2 agrees at 10 bases. The CDR3 loop spans 16 amino acids. V gave up 0 bases and J gave up 4 bases; unmatched junction bases: 4. The germline V gene has CDR1 LNHNV and CDR2 YYDKDF (reference sequence). CDR3 residues: CATSRDPSGGADTQYF. CDR3 in DNA: TGTGCCACCAGCAGAGATCCCAGCGGGGGGGCAGATACGCAGTATTTT.

This clonotype was detected only a few times. The chain carries TRBV27 and TRBJ2-5; D might be TRBD1 (6 bases). Near its end, the DNA agrees better with TRBJ2-7, so the J call may be wrong. The germline V gene encodes CDR1 MNHEY and CDR2 SMNVEV (reference sequence). The CDR3 has 15 amino acids. CDR3 region: CASSPTTGPSYEQYF. CDR3 sequence (DNA): TGTGCCAGCAGTCCCACGACAGGCCCGAGTTACGAGCAGTACTTC.

The sample holds a few counts of this clonotype. CDR3 in amino acids: CASSLSAAGGETQYF. CDR3 DNA sequence: TGTGCCAGCAGTTTATCGGCGGCCGGGGGAGAGACCCAGTACTTC. The V gene is TRBV28, the J gene TRBJ2-5; TRBD2 might be the D (6 bases). V was pared by 1 base and J by 4 bases, with 13 bases between. Germline-derived CDR1 and CDR2 are MDHEN and SYDVKM. The CDR3 sequence is 15 residues long.

J is TRBJ2-5 and V is TRBV20-1; possible D gene TRBD2, 7 bases. The germline CDR1 and CDR2 sequences are DFQATT and SNEGSKA (reference sequence). V lost 5 bases and J 1 base, leaving 11 bases between the germline ends. This CDR3 is built from 13 residues. CDR3 amino acids: CSALRGAQETQYF. The CDR3 DNA follows: TGCAGTGCTTTACGGGGGGCCCAAGAGACCCAGTACTTC.

A few counts support this clonotype. The CDR3 region is CASSQMGRLNTEAFF. The CDR3, as DNA: TGTGCCAGCAGCCAAATGGGACGGCTGAACACTGAAGCTTTCTTT. This chain joins TRBV3-1 and TRBJ1-1; D is possibly TRBD1 (5 bases). V lost 2 bases, J lost 0 bases, and 10 bases lay in between. This CDR3 comprises 15 residues. Germline values: CDR1 LGHDT, CDR2 YNNKEL (reference sequence).

The chain uses TRBV6-2 or TRBV6-3 and TRBJ2-1; D perhaps matches TRBD1 (6 bases). The J call may be wrong; the DNA end is better matched by TRBJ2-7. The CDR3 contains 16 residues. The germline gives CDR1 MNHEY, CDR2 SVGEGT. The CDR3 here is CASSLLRDTYSYEQYF. The CDR3 DNA reads as TGTGCCAGCAGTTTACTCCGGGACACCTACTCCTACGAGCAGTACTTC.

The chain is built from TRBV10-3 and TRBJ1-1, with D possibly being TRBD1 (5 bases). There are 14 residues in the CDR3. Trimming removed 3 bases from V and 0 bases from J, with 8 bases in between. The germline V gene encodes CDR1 ENHRY and CDR2 SYGVKD. This CDR3 is CAISETGMNTEAFF. CDR3 nucleotide sequence: TGTGCCATCAGTGAAACAGGCATGAACACTGAAGCTTTCTTT.

CDR3 sequence: CSVSRFRGETQYF. The CDR3 DNA sequence: TGCAGCGTATCCCGGTTCCGGGGAGAGACCCAGTACTTC. The rearrangement uses TRBV29-1 and TRBJ2-5; tentative D call: TRBD2 (5 bases). From germline, CDR1 is SQVTM and CDR2 ANQGSEA. The V end lost 6 bases, the J end lost 4 bases, and 15 bases lay between the germline ends. The CDR3 sequence is 13 residues long.

This clonotype was detected a few times. The J gene is TRBJ1-2, the V gene TRBV29-1; 8 bases line up with TRBD1. Looked up from germline, CDR1 is SQVTM and CDR2 is ANQGSEA. With 7 bases clipped from V and 8 bases from J, the junction kept 9 bases outside the gene matches. CDR3 length: 12 residues. CDR3 nucleotide sequence: TGCAGCGCCGTAAAAGGACAGGGAGGCTACACCTTC. Amino acids: CSAVKGQGGYTF.

V usage is TRBV7-9 and J usage is TRBJ2-5, with D possibly matching TRBD1 (6 bases). The ends were cut back, 4 bases at V and 9 bases at J, with 18 bases in the middle. The CDR3 is 14 amino acids. Germline V gene sequence: CDR1 SEHNR, CDR2 FQNEAQ (reference sequence). The CDR3 DNA sequence: TGTGCCAGCAGCTCTGGACTTGCTGAGGGGGCCCAGTACTTC. Protein product: CASSSGLAEGAQYF.

The chain uses TRBV7-9 and TRBJ2-4; D gene unclear. The CDR3 has 16 amino acids. Trimming pared 1 base from V and 1 base from J, leaving 11 bases between. CDR1 SEHNR and CDR2 FQNEAQ come from the germline V gene (reference sequence). Here the CDR3 reads CASSLVKGWAKNIQYF. CDR3 coding DNA: TGTGCCAGCAGCTTAGTTAAGGGATGGGCCAAAAACATTCAGTACTTC.

This clonotype was counted a few times. The rearrangement links TRBV6-5 to TRBJ1-1; possible D gene TRBD1, 5 bases. There are 16 residues in the CDR3. V gave up 0 bases and J gave up 3 bases, with 14 bases separating them. The germline V gene encodes CDR1 MNHEY and CDR2 SVGAGI. The CDR3 is CASSYSMGGSHTEAFF. DNA for the CDR3: TGTGCCAGCAGTTACTCGATGGGGGGATCGCACACTGAAGCTTTCTTT.

This clonotype was seen at least ten times. The chain combines TRBV28 with TRBJ1-5; D might be TRBD1 (5 bases). V lost 2 bases and J lost 0, with 5 bases in between. The CDR3 is 14 residues long. Looked up from germline, CDR1 is MDHEN and CDR2 is SYDVKM. DNA of the CDR3: TGTGCCAGCAGTTTAAGGGGTAGCAATCAGCCCCAGCATTTT. It specifies CASSLRGSNQPQHF.

The V and J genes are TRBV12-3 or TRBV12-4 and TRBJ2-1, with 11 bases matching TRBD2. V gave up 3 bases and J gave up 5 bases; unmatched junction bases: 21. The CDR3 is 21 residues long. The CDR3, as DNA: TGTGCCAGCAGTTTCTACACCCTACTTACTATAGCGGGAGGGCATAACAATGAGCAGTTCTTC. This translates into CASSFYTLLTIAGGHNNEQFF.

This clonotype has just a few counts. This rearrangement joins TRBV10-3 to TRBJ1-6; D gene unclear. The CDR3 runs 14 residues. Germline-derived CDR1 and CDR2 are ENHRY and SYGVKD. The V and J ends lost 6 bases and 7 bases respectively, with 13 bases between them. CDR3 in amino acids: CAIRIGDGNSPLHF. The CDR3 DNA is TGTGCCATCAGGATTGGAGACGGCAATTCACCCCTCCACTTT.

This clonotype was counted ten times or more. The chain joins TRBV21-1 to TRBJ2-7; the table assigns TRBD2, which was not confirmed against the DNA. TRBV21-1 is a listed pseudogene. There are 18 residues in the CDR3. CDR3 DNA: TGTGCCAGCAGCAAAGTAAAAAAGGCTAGCGGAGATTCCTACGAGCAGTACTTC. It translates to CASSKVKKASGDSYEQYF.

The chain employs TRBV14 and TRBJ2-5, with D unclear. The J call is doubtful: the DNA matches TRBJ2-7 better. From germline, CDR1 is SGHDN and CDR2 FVKESK. The CDR3 sequence is 13 residues long. CDR3 sequence (DNA): TGTGCCAGCAGCCAAGATGTACACGTCGAGCAGTACTTC. Its protein is CASSQDVHVEQYF.

The V and J genes are TRBV20-1 and TRBJ1-1; 7 bases are shared with TRBD1. Germline loops: CDR1 DFQATT, CDR2 SNEGSKA (reference sequence). Trimming removed 3 bases from V and 4 bases from J; junction bases left unmatched: 11. The CDR3 has 15 amino acids. DNA for the CDR3: TGCAGTGCTAGGAAGACAGGGCTAGGGGTCACTGAAGCTTTCTTT. Its protein product is CSARKTGLGVTEAFF.

The J gene is TRBJ2-1, the V gene TRBV15; D is unresolved. Germline CDR1 and CDR2: LNHNV and YYDKDF (reference sequence). Trimming left V 0 bases short and J 9 bases short, with 9 bases between. The CDR3 is made up of 13 amino acids. CDR3 bases: TGTGCCACCAGCAGAGATCGGGTTGCTGAGCAGTTCTTC. Amino acid sequence: CATSRDRVAEQFF.

This clonotype occurred a few times. J is TRBJ2-2 and V is TRBV28, with 15 bases matching TRBD2. Germline loops: CDR1 MDHEN, CDR2 SYDVKM. The V and J ends lost 6 bases and 4 bases, in that order; junction bases with no gene match: 18. The CDR3 runs 21 residues. The CDR3: CASRTTWTSGRAVVVTGELFF. In DNA, the CDR3 is TGTGCCAGCAGGACGACCTGGACTAGCGGGAGGGCCGTCGTGGTCACCGGGGAGCTGTTTTTT.

The chain combines TRBV3-1 with TRBJ2-5, with D hard to call. In germline, CDR1 is LGHDT, CDR2 YNNKEL (reference sequence). V lost 2 bases, J lost 4 bases, and 5 bases lay in between. The CDR3 is 12 residues long. The CDR3 sequence: CASSQLPETQYF. For the CDR3, the DNA is TGTGCCAGCAGCCAACTCCCAGAGACCCAGTACTTC.

The V and J genes are TRBV2 and TRBJ1-4, with a tentative D call TRBD1 (6 bases). Germline V lookup: CDR1 SNHLY, CDR2 FYNNEI. The CDR3 runs to 14 residues. Trimming pared 6 bases from V and 5 bases from J, leaving 13 bases between. The CDR3 DNA follows: TGTGCCAGCAGAGAGGACAGATTCAATGAAAAACTGTTTTTT. It encodes CASREDRFNEKLFF. The entire variable domain, with the rest obtained from reference TRBV2 and TRBJ1-4, is as follows: EPEVTQTPSHQVTQMGQEVILRCVPISNHLYFYWYRQILGQKVEFLVSFYNNEISEKSEIFDDQFSVERPDGSNFTLKIRSTKLEDSAMYFCASREDRFNEKLFFGSGTQLSVL.

This clonotype was seen a few times. This chain links TRBV10-3 with TRBJ2-5, with TRBD1 matching over 9 bases. CDR3 length: 14 residues. Germline V gene lookup returns CDR1 ENHRY and CDR2 SYGVKD. With V trimmed by 10 bases and J by 5 bases, 11 bases remained unmatched. CDR3 in amino acids: CATRGQGFGETQYF. The CDR3 DNA follows: TGTGCCACGCGAGGACAGGGGTTCGGGGAGACCCAGTACTTC.